This T cell receptor beta chain is drawn from a study of blood T cell repertoires in COVID-19. About the research overall: Sources were T cells, B-cell-depleted T cells, or PBMCs; the material itself was cDNA or gDNA.

To note about this clone: The identical CDR3 is also encoded by other nucleotide sequences in the sample.

Here immunoSEQ multiplex PCR was the method, and the copy in TCRdb shows in-frame clones only, minus some. Of some 180,000 clones in the sample, roughly 81% were seen once. CDR3 length equals 13 residues. The V and J ends lost 4 bases and 5 bases respectively, with 11 bases between them. The sequence was obtained from a woman aged 40 to 50 with COVID-19, enrolled during active disease. The specimen was peripheral blood. V and J are TRBV12-3 or TRBV12-4 and TRBJ1-2, with D unresolved. The CDR3 loop is CASSSGGSYGYTF. The CDR3 region has the DNA TGTGCCAGCAGTTCAGGAGGGAGTTATGGCTACACCTTC.